Listed below are T cell receptor beta chains from one sample, sequenced in a study of blood T cell repertoires in COVID-19. Repertoires were generated with immunoSEQ multiplex PCR, while TCRdb's copy carries only in-frame clones and drops some. This sample yields tens of thousands of clones, of which more than 85% are seen a single time; 11% to 15% belongs to the top ten. The sample comprised peripheral blood. These receptors were taken from an older man with active or convalescent COVID-19. Each CDR3 is given with its conserved first and last residue. D genes are given only for firm matches. For some rows the clone size is stated as once, few or many, or as a class when expanded; others skip it.

j_call: TRBJ1-2
clone_size: once
d_call: .
v_call: TRBV9
cdr3_nt: TGTGCCAGCAGTTTTCAGTCTAACTATGGCTACACCTTC
cdr3_aa: CASSFQSNYGYTF

j_call: TRBJ2-5
clone_size: once
d_call: TRBD1
v_call: TRBV4-3
cdr3_nt: TGCGCCAGCAGCCAAGGACAGGGGGGGGAGACCCAGTACTTC
cdr3_aa: CASSQGQGGETQYF

j_call: TRBJ2-2
clone_size: .
d_call: .
v_call: TRBV10-3
cdr3_nt: TGTGCCATCAGTGAGAGCGCCGGGGAGCTGTTTTTT
cdr3_aa: CAISESAGELFF

j_call: TRBJ2-3
clone_size: .
d_call: TRBD1
v_call: TRBV3-1/TRBV3-2
cdr3_nt: TGTGCCAGCACCCCGGGACAGCCGCGGGATACGCAGTATTTT
cdr3_aa: CASTPGQPRDTQYF

j_call: TRBJ2-2
clone_size: .
d_call: TRBD1
v_call: TRBV19
cdr3_nt: TGTGCCAGTAGCGCCGGACAGGGTAGTACCGGGGAGCTGTTTTTT
cdr3_aa: CASSAGQGSTGELFF

j_call: TRBJ2-7
clone_size: .
d_call: TRBD2
v_call: TRBV6-5
cdr3_nt: TGTGCCAGCAGGGGAAGCGGGAGGGCTTCCTACGAGCAGTACTTC
cdr3_aa: CASRGSGRASYEQYF

j_call: TRBJ2-6
clone_size: .
d_call: .
v_call: TRBV5-1
cdr3_nt: TGCGCCAGCAGCGTAGCAGGGAACTCTGGGGCCAACGTCCTGACTTTC
cdr3_aa: CASSVAGNSGANVLTF

j_call: TRBJ2-1
clone_size: .
d_call: TRBD1
v_call: TRBV6-6
cdr3_nt: TGTGCCAGCAGTAGACAGGGATTAGACAATGAGCAGTTCTTC
cdr3_aa: CASSRQGLDNEQFF

j_call: TRBJ2-3
clone_size: .
d_call: TRBD1
v_call: TRBV30
cdr3_nt: TGTGCCTGGAGTCAGGGGGCAGATACGCAGTATTTT
cdr3_aa: CAWSQGADTQYF

j_call: TRBJ2-7
clone_size: .
d_call: .
v_call: TRBV4-2
cdr3_nt: TGTGCCAGCAGCCAAGTGTGGACCACATCCTCAGGGGAGCAGTACTTC
cdr3_aa: CASSQVWTTSSGEQYF

j_call: TRBJ1-1
clone_size: .
d_call: TRBD1
v_call: TRBV4-3
cdr3_nt: TGCGCCAGCAGCCAAGTGGACAGGTTGAACACTGAAGCTTTCTTT
cdr3_aa: CASSQVDRLNTEAFF

j_call: TRBJ1-5
clone_size: .
d_call: .
v_call: TRBV7-2
cdr3_nt: TGTGCCAGCAGCTTACCCACATGGGGGGGCGATCAGCCCCAGCATTTT
cdr3_aa: CASSLPTWGGDQPQHF

j_call: TRBJ1-1
clone_size: .
d_call: TRBD1
v_call: TRBV18
cdr3_nt: TGTGCCAGCTCACCCCCCTCTAGGGGGCCTACTGAAGCTTTCTTT
cdr3_aa: CASSPPSRGPTEAFF

j_call: TRBJ2-3
clone_size: once
d_call: .
v_call: TRBV7-3
cdr3_nt: TGTGCCAGCAGCTTAAGGGACTCCCGAGATACGCAGTATTTT
cdr3_aa: CASSLRDSRDTQYF

j_call: TRBJ1-1
clone_size: .
d_call: .
v_call: TRBV28
cdr3_nt: TGTGCCAGCAGTTTAAACCCTCCGGGAGGAACTGAAGCTTTCTTT
cdr3_aa: CASSLNPPGGTEAFF

j_call: TRBJ2-3
clone_size: .
d_call: .
v_call: TRBV11-3
cdr3_nt: TGTGCCAGCAGCTTATTGCCGGAGGGTACGCAGTATTTT
cdr3_aa: CASSLLPEGTQYF

j_call: TRBJ2-1
clone_size: .
d_call: TRBD2
v_call: TRBV9
cdr3_nt: TGTGCCAGCAGCGTAGATCCTAGCGGGAGCTACTACAATGAGCAGTTCTTC
cdr3_aa: CASSVDPSGSYYNEQFF

j_call: TRBJ1-3
clone_size: .
d_call: TRBD1
v_call: TRBV25-1
cdr3_nt: TGTGCCAGCAGACAGACAGGGCTCTCTGGAAACACCATATATTTT
cdr3_aa: CASRQTGLSGNTIYF

j_call: TRBJ2-5
clone_size: once
d_call: .
v_call: TRBV24-1
cdr3_nt: TGTGCCACCAGTGCCCAGAACCTGGAGACCCAGTACTTC
cdr3_aa: CATSAQNLETQYF

j_call: TRBJ1-1
clone_size: .
d_call: TRBD1
v_call: TRBV18
cdr3_nt: TGTGCCAGCTCACCACCATGGACAGGGGCTGAAGCTTTCTTT
cdr3_aa: CASSPPWTGAEAFF

j_call: TRBJ2-7
clone_size: .
d_call: TRBD1
v_call: TRBV5-1
cdr3_nt: TGCGCCAGCGGAACCGGGACAGGGACCAACGAGCAGTACTTC
cdr3_aa: CASGTGTGTNEQYF

j_call: TRBJ1-2
clone_size: .
d_call: TRBD1
v_call: TRBV7-8
cdr3_nt: TGTGCCAGCAGCGCAAGGACGGGACAGGGTCTATATGGCTACACCTTC
cdr3_aa: CASSARTGQGLYGYTF

j_call: TRBJ2-5
clone_size: few
d_call: .
v_call: TRBV6-6
cdr3_nt: TGTGCCAGCAGTTTTTCGGTCCGCCAAGAGACCCAGTACTTC
cdr3_aa: CASSFSVRQETQYF

j_call: TRBJ1-1
clone_size: .
d_call: .
v_call: TRBV14
cdr3_nt: TGTGCCAGCAGCCAAGAAGCCAGGGGAAGTCGGCGCCGCAACACTGAAGCTTTCTTT
cdr3_aa: CASSQEARGSRRRNTEAFF

j_call: TRBJ2-3
clone_size: .
d_call: .
v_call: TRBV5-1
cdr3_nt: TGCGCCAGCAGCTTTCAGCGGACCACAGATACGCAGTATTTT
cdr3_aa: CASSFQRTTDTQYF

j_call: TRBJ1-5
clone_size: .
d_call: .
v_call: TRBV2
cdr3_nt: TGTGCCAGCAGTGGGAGGAGGGACAATCAGCCCCAGCATTTT
cdr3_aa: CASSGRRDNQPQHF

j_call: TRBJ1-6
clone_size: .
d_call: .
v_call: TRBV2
cdr3_nt: TGTGCCAGCAGCTACCGGACTACCAGGAGGACTTCACCCCTCCACTTT
cdr3_aa: CASSYRTTRRTSPLHF

j_call: TRBJ1-5
clone_size: .
d_call: TRBD1
v_call: TRBV7-2
cdr3_nt: TGTGCCAGCAGCTTGTGGACAGGGGTGGATCAGCCCCAGCATTTT
cdr3_aa: CASSLWTGVDQPQHF

j_call: TRBJ2-5
clone_size: .
d_call: .
v_call: TRBV7-2
cdr3_nt: TGTGCCAGCAGCTTAGGCAGGGGACGAGGAGAGACCCAGTACTTC
cdr3_aa: CASSLGRGRGETQYF

j_call: TRBJ1-6
clone_size: .
d_call: TRBD1
v_call: TRBV5-1
cdr3_nt: TGCGCCAGCAGCTTTCTCCAGGGGGCGAACAACTATAATTCACCCCTCCACTTT
cdr3_aa: CASSFLQGANNYNSPLHF

j_call: TRBJ1-6
clone_size: .
d_call: .
v_call: TRBV3-1/TRBV3-2
cdr3_nt: TGTGCCAGCAGCCCTCAGGACAGTGGATTTTCAACCCTCCACTTT
cdr3_aa: CASSPQDSGFSTLHF

j_call: TRBJ2-1
clone_size: .
d_call: TRBD2
v_call: TRBV28
cdr3_nt: TGTGCCAGCAAGGAGCGGGAGGCCATGGATGAGCAGTTCTTC
cdr3_aa: CASKEREAMDEQFF

j_call: TRBJ2-1
clone_size: .
d_call: .
v_call: TRBV7-3
cdr3_nt: TGTGCCAGCAGCCCCTCGCAAGCCGCTTACAATGAGCAGTTCTTC
cdr3_aa: CASSPSQAAYNEQFF

j_call: TRBJ1-1
clone_size: .
d_call: TRBD1
v_call: TRBV6-6
cdr3_nt: TGTGCCACCGGAATCCTACCATGGACAGGAGGGACTGAAGCTTTCTTT
cdr3_aa: CATGILPWTGGTEAFF

j_call: TRBJ1-1
clone_size: .
d_call: .
v_call: TRBV2
cdr3_nt: TGTGCCAGTCTTATCGACACTGAAGCTTTCTTT
cdr3_aa: CASLIDTEAFF

j_call: TRBJ2-5
clone_size: .
d_call: .
v_call: TRBV6-5
cdr3_nt: TGTGCCAGCAGTTACGGTCGGGGGAGGGGGGAGACCCAGTACTTC
cdr3_aa: CASSYGRGRGETQYF

j_call: TRBJ2-2
clone_size: few
d_call: TRBD1
v_call: TRBV7-6
cdr3_nt: TGTGCCAGCAGCTTAGCTGCGGGACAGGGGGCCGGGGAGCTGTTTTTT
cdr3_aa: CASSLAAGQGAGELFF

j_call: TRBJ2-5
clone_size: .
d_call: TRBD1
v_call: TRBV7-2
cdr3_nt: TGTGCCAGCAGCCCGGGCCCGGACAGGAAAGAGACCCAGTACTTC
cdr3_aa: CASSPGPDRKETQYF

j_call: TRBJ2-1
clone_size: .
d_call: TRBD2
v_call: TRBV28
cdr3_nt: TGTGCCAGCAGTTCAGGAGCGGGAGGTGAGCAGTTCTTC
cdr3_aa: CASSSGAGGEQFF

j_call: TRBJ2-2
clone_size: .
d_call: .
v_call: TRBV5-6
cdr3_nt: TGTGCCAGCAGCTTGTCTCAGATGAACACCGGGGAGCTGTTTTTT
cdr3_aa: CASSLSQMNTGELFF

j_call: TRBJ1-6
clone_size: .
d_call: TRBD1
v_call: TRBV27
cdr3_nt: TGTGCCAGCAGTGGGGACGGGACAGTATCTTCACCCCTCCACTTT
cdr3_aa: CASSGDGTVSSPLHF

j_call: TRBJ1-1
clone_size: .
d_call: TRBD1
v_call: TRBV20-1
cdr3_nt: TGCAGTGCTAATGACAGGGACACTGAAGCTTTCTTT
cdr3_aa: CSANDRDTEAFF

j_call: TRBJ1-5
clone_size: .
d_call: TRBD1
v_call: TRBV4-1
cdr3_nt: TGCGCCAGCAGCCAGACCGGGACAGGGGTAAATCAGCCCCAGCATTTT
cdr3_aa: CASSQTGTGVNQPQHF

j_call: TRBJ1-2
clone_size: .
d_call: .
v_call: TRBV6-1
cdr3_nt: TGTGCCAACAGTGAAGCTTCAGGGTTTGGCTACACCTTC
cdr3_aa: CANSEASGFGYTF

j_call: TRBJ2-7
clone_size: .
d_call: TRBD1
v_call: TRBV6-5
cdr3_nt: TGTGCCAGTTTGACAGGGTGGGGCTACGAGCAGTACTTC
cdr3_aa: CASLTGWGYEQYF

j_call: TRBJ2-7
clone_size: .
d_call: .
v_call: TRBV9
cdr3_nt: TGTGCCAGCAGCGTAGCGCCAGGGCGCACCTACGAGCAGTACTTC
cdr3_aa: CASSVAPGRTYEQYF

j_call: TRBJ1-3
clone_size: .
d_call: .
v_call: TRBV7-2
cdr3_nt: TGTGCCAGCAGCAAGGGGAACTCTGGAAACACCATATATTTT
cdr3_aa: CASSKGNSGNTIYF

j_call: TRBJ1-2
clone_size: .
d_call: .
v_call: TRBV7-9
cdr3_nt: TGTGCCAGCAGCAATATAAGGGAGGCAGGAGGCAGGGTTGGCTACACCTTC
cdr3_aa: CASSNIREAGGRVGYTF

j_call: TRBJ2-7
clone_size: .
d_call: TRBD2
v_call: TRBV7-2
cdr3_nt: TGTGCCAGCAGCTACGTAGCGGGGGGGAGCTACGAGCAGTACTTC
cdr3_aa: CASSYVAGGSYEQYF